A single sample gave rise to the 12 T cell receptor beta chains below, sequenced in a study of cytomegalovirus exposure and HLA in healthy donors. The study ran its PCR with 60 Vbeta and 13 Jbeta primers. Libraries were prepared by immunoSEQ multiplex PCR; TCRdb keeps only in-frame clonotypes and omits some of them. The sample consists of under 150,000 clones, 70% to 80% of them appearing once. Sequenced: PBMCs. The receptor source for this set is a female donor in good health and CMV-seronegative.

J is TRBJ1-5 and V is TRBV6-1, with 7 bases lining up with TRBD1. CDR3 length equals 14 residues. CDR1 is MNHNS and CDR2 is SASEGT in the germline V gene. V was pared by 6 bases and J by 2 bases, with 4 bases of the junction left unmatched. The CDR3 reads CASRNRGGNQPQHF. The CDR3 DNA reads TGTGCCAGCAGGAACAGGGGTGGCAATCAGCCCCAGCATTTT.

This clone was found a few times. V is TRBV5-6 and J is TRBJ2-7; 7 positions match TRBD1. Germline V CDR1 and CDR2: SGHDT, YYEEEE. Trimming cost V 1 base and J 3 bases; bases outside gene matches: 1. The CDR3 has 13 amino acids. The CDR3 DNA sequence: TGTGCCAGCAGCTTGCAGGGGGTCTACGAGCAGTACTTC. The encoded protein is CASSLQGVYEQYF.

This chain links TRBV5-1 with TRBJ1-5; D is unclear. The CDR3 has 13 residues. Germline loops: CDR1 SGHRS, CDR2 YFSETQ. V was trimmed by 1 base and J by 4 bases, leaving 6 bases between them. In DNA, the CDR3 is TGCGCCAGCAGCTTGTCCGGGAATCAGCCCCAGCATTTT. Translation: CASSLSGNQPQHF.

V usage is TRBV6-6 and J usage is TRBJ2-1, with 7 bases identical to TRBD2. CDR1 is MNHNY and CDR2 is SVGAGI in the germline V gene (reference sequence). The CDR3 length is 13 residues. V shed 7 bases and J 8 bases; nucleotides not matched to a gene: 8. The CDR3 DNA follows: TGTGCCAGCACCTCCGGGACTATCGATGAGCAGTTCTTC. Protein product: CASTSGTIDEQFF.

The chain links TRBV4-1 to TRBJ2-3; TRBD1 is a possible D gene (6 bases). The ends were cut back, 4 bases at V and 3 bases at J, with 11 bases in the middle. The CDR3 spans 14 residues. The germline CDR1 and CDR2 sequences are MGHRA and YSYEKL. The CDR3 coding sequence is TGCGCCAGCAGCCCGAGGACAGCGACAGATACGCAGTATTTT. It codes for CASSPRTATDTQYF.

This clone has only a few counts. V is TRBV5-1 and J is TRBJ1-2; D unclear. The V end was cut by 2 bases, the J end by 3 bases, with 8 bases between. CDR3 length: 13 residues. Germline loops: CDR1 SGHRS, CDR2 YFSETQ. The CDR3 loop reads CASSFVADYGYTF. CDR3 nucleotide sequence: TGCGCCAGCAGCTTCGTGGCAGACTATGGCTACACCTTC.

This clone has only a few counts. CDR3 DNA sequence: TGTGCCAGCAGTTTATGGGGGGGAGGGAAGGGCGAAAAACTGTTTTTT. Protein sequence: CASSLWGGGKGEKLFF. The chain carries TRBV28 and TRBJ1-4; tentative D call: TRBD1 (5 bases). Trimming removed 0 bases at V and 8 bases at J, with 16 bases between. This CDR3 has 16 residues. Germline V gene sequence: CDR1 MDHEN, CDR2 SYDVKM.

The chain recombines TRBV27 with TRBJ1-2; 12 positions match TRBD1. Germline loops: CDR1 MNHEY, CDR2 SMNVEV (reference sequence). Unmatched junction bases numbered 13, after V lost 7 bases and J lost 7 bases. This CDR3 contains 16 residues. CDR3 residues: CASKSPGTGGSGGYTF. The CDR3 DNA sequence: TGTGCCAGCAAAAGTCCCGGGACAGGGGGCTCCGGTGGCTACACCTTC.

This clone has only one observation. The chain employs TRBV7-2 and TRBJ1-5; D remains unclear. Trimming shortened V by 4 bases and J by 1 base, and 11 bases separated the two germline ends. This CDR3 contains 15 residues. The germline gives CDR1 SGHTA, CDR2 FQGNSA. The CDR3 sequence is CASSSEGRSNQPQHF. For the CDR3, the DNA is TGTGCCAGCAGCTCCGAGGGAAGGAGCAATCAGCCCCAGCATTTT.

V usage is TRBV10-3 and J usage is TRBJ2-3; 8 nucleotides agree with TRBD2. The CDR3 extends over 15 amino acids. V lost 7 bases and J lost 2; bases outside the gene matches: 8. The germline CDR1 and CDR2 sequences are ENHRY and SYGVKD. This CDR3 is CAIIRTSRLTDTQYF. CDR3 nucleotide sequence: TGTGCCATCATTCGGACTAGCCGACTCACAGATACGCAGTATTTT.

J is TRBJ2-1 and V is TRBV7-9, with TRBD2 matching 14 bases. Germline-derived CDR1 and CDR2 are SEHNR and FQNEAQ (reference sequence). This CDR3 region has 16 residues. J gave up 5 bases and V 5 bases, and 5 bases lay outside the gene matches. This CDR3 is CASSPPTSGGDNEQFF. Written as DNA, the CDR3 is TGTGCCAGCAGCCCCCCGACTAGCGGGGGGGACAATGAGCAGTTCTTC. Looking up the rest from reference TRBV7-9 and TRBJ2-1 gives the full variable domain: DTGVSQNPRHKITKRGQNVTFRCDPISEHNRLYWYRQTLGQGPEFLTYFQNEAQLEKSRLLSDRFSAERPKGSFSTLEIQRTEQGDSAMYLCASSPPTSGGDNEQFFGPGTRLTVL.

The genes are TRBV15 and TRBJ1-5; 9 bases line up with TRBD1. CDR3 size: 16 residues. The V and J ends lost 0 bases and 7 bases, in that order; junction bases with no gene match: 7. The germline V gene encodes CDR1 LNHNV and CDR2 YYDKDF (reference sequence). This CDR3 is CATSRDKGQGGQPQHF. The CDR3 DNA sequence: TGTGCCACCAGCAGAGATAAGGGACAGGGAGGCCAGCCCCAGCATTTT.